There are many counts of the clone carrying this T cell receptor beta chain. Its antigen is still unknown. This record comes from a study of T cells in Graves' hyperthyroidism and ophthalmopathy. Study-level results: Ophthalmopathy was separated from stable hyperthyroidism by a 13 V-J model.

Germline CDR1 reads SQVTM; CDR2 reads ANQGSEA. The ends lost 2 bases at V and 3 bases at J; junction bases unmatched: 4. The length of the CDR3 is 14 residues. The TCR beta CDR3 regions underwent amplification using RNA transcripts as the source. First-round RT-PCR of the TCR CDR3 relied on the HTBI primer set. TCRdb reanalysed the multiplex PCR reads using MiXCR and keeps one entry per CDR3 protein. The table lists hundreds of thousands of distinct CDR3 sequences, over 12% of them singletons. The sequence came from a woman in her forties with Graves' ophthalmopathy. V and J are TRBV29-1 and TRBJ2-3, with TRBD2 matching 8 bases. The specimen sequenced was blood. CDR3 sequence: CSVEPAGVTDTQYF. The CDR3 bases are TGCAGCGTTGAACCAGCGGGAGTGACAGATACGCAGTATTTT.